This entry lists 7 T cell receptor beta chains sequenced from one sample in a study of radiation and T cells in renal cell carcinoma. Time point of the sample: blood 4 weeks post-SBRT, at nephrectomy. The treatment is: 15 Gy SBRT to primary tumor, nephrectomy 4 weeks later. TCRdb's table, derived via immunoSEQ multiplex PCR, lists solely in-frame clones and lacks some. This table has fewer than 200,000 clones, less than 90% appearing once. Sequenced here: blood, sampled from a patient whose treatment included radiotherapy and nephrectomy. These receptors all come from a woman between 45 and 60 years old with renal cell carcinoma.

V usage is TRBV25-1 and J usage is TRBJ1-4; tentatively, D is TRBD1 (5 bases). This CDR3 is built from 17 residues. Trimming cost V 0 bases and J 4 bases, with 15 bases left between them. Germline CDR1 reads MGHDK; CDR2 reads SYGVNS. The CDR3 protein is CASSEYFGPGDNEKLFF. The CDR3 region has the DNA TGTGCCAGCAGTGAATATTTTGGGCCGGGGGATAATGAAAAACTGTTTTTT. Combining the CDR3 with reference TRBV25-1 and TRBJ1-4 gives the whole variable domain EADIYQTPRYLVIGTGKKITLECSQTMGHDKMYWYQQDPGMELHLIHYSYGVNSTEKGDLSSESTVSRIRTEHFPLTLESARPSHTSQYLCASSEYFGPGDNEKLFFGSGTQLSVL.

The chain uses TRBV19 and TRBJ2-7; D is ambiguous. The CDR3 sequence is 14 residues long. Germline V gene sequence: CDR1 LNHDA, CDR2 SQIVND (reference sequence). Trimming removed 3 bases from V and 2 bases from J, with 11 bases in between. This CDR3 is CASSISPATYEQYF. In DNA form, the CDR3 reads TGTGCCAGTAGTATCTCTCCGGCCACCTACGAGCAGTACTTC. The full variable domain, with the rest looked up from reference TRBV19 and TRBJ2-7, is DGGITQSPKYLFRKEGQNVTLSCEQNLNHDAMYWYRQDPGQGLRLIYYSQIVNDFQKGDIAEGYSVSREKKESFPLTVTSAQKNPTAFYLCASSISPATYEQYFGPGTRLTVT.

The rearrangement links TRBV5-1 to TRBJ2-5; 8 bases map to TRBD2. The CDR3 totals 16 residues. The J segment lost 5 bases and the V segment lost 4 bases, leaving 13 bases of the junction unmatched. Per the germline V gene, CDR1 is SGHRS and CDR2 is YFSETQ. The CDR3 sequence is CASSGALAGGPETQYF. The CDR3 DNA reads as TGCGCCAGCAGCGGGGCGCTAGCGGGCGGTCCTGAGACCCAGTACTTC.

Turning to this clone: In the same sample, other DNA sequences code for this CDR3. The chain employs TRBV6-5 and TRBJ1-2, with TRBD1 matching over 9 bases. The CDR3 runs to 14 residues. Per germline, CDR1 MNHEY and CDR2 SVGAGI. The V and J ends lost 5 bases and 4 bases, in that order; junction bases with no gene match: 5. The CDR3 coding sequence is TGTGCCAGCAGTCTACAGGGGGCAGGCTATGGCTACACCTTC. Amino acids: CASSLQGAGYGYTF.

V gene TRBV9 combines with J gene TRBJ1-5; D is undetermined. CDR1 and CDR2 (germline): SGDLS, YYNGEE. V was cut by 3 bases and J by 0 bases, with 7 bases left in between. The CDR3 has 14 amino acids. CDR3 in DNA: TGTGCCAGCAGCGCAGACTATAGCAATCAGCCCCAGCATTTT. It is translated as CASSADYSNQPQHF.

The chain links TRBV7-2 to TRBJ1-2; tentatively, D is TRBD1 (6 bases). The CDR3 loop spans 13 amino acids. CDR1 SGHTA and CDR2 FQGNSA come from the germline V gene. V lost 1 base and J lost 6, with 9 bases in between. The CDR3 nucleotides are TGTGCCAGCAGCTTAGAAGGGGGTAATGGCTACACCTTC. This gives the protein CASSLEGGNGYTF.

A remark on this clone: A read error may produce the germline difference seen at one junction end. V and J are TRBV7-2 and TRBJ1-1; D is undetermined. Germline assignment: CDR1 SGHTA and CDR2 FQGNSA. This CDR3 has 15 amino acids. CDR3 coding DNA: TGTGCCAGCTCTCCTCGAACTGGCATGAACGCTGAAGCTTTCTTT. Translation gives CASSPRTGMNAEAFF. Filled out from reference TRBV7-2 and TRBJ1-1, the complete variable domain reads GAGVSQSPSNKVTEKGKDVELRCDPISGHTALYWYRQSLGQGLEFLIYFQGNSAPDKSGLPSDRFSAERTGGSVSTLTIQRTQQEDSAVYLCASSPRTGMNAEAFFGQGTRLTVV.